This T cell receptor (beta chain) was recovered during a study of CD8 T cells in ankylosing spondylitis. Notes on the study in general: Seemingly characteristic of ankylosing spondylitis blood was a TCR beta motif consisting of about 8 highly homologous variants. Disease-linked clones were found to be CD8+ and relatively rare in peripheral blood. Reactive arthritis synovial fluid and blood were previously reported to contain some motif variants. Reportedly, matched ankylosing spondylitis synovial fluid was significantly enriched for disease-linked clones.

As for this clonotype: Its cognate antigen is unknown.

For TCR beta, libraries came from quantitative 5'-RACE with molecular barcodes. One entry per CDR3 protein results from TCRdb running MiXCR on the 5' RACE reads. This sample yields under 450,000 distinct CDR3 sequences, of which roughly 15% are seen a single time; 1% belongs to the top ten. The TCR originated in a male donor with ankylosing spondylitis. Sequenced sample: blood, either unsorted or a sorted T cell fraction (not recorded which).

CDR3 amino acids: CASSRLVRDTLNTGELFF. The CDR3 DNA follows: TGTGCCAGCTCACGACTGGTTAGAGACACCTTGAACACCGGGGAGCTGTTTTTT. The chain links TRBV18 to TRBJ2-2; D unresolved. Germline V lookup: CDR1 KGHSH, CDR2 LQKENI. With 4 bases removed from V and 1 base from J, the gap between germline ends came to 19 bases. The CDR3 is 18 residues long.